This T cell receptor beta chain was found in a study of T-cell reconstitution after alpha-beta-depleted transplantation in children. Construction of the TCRbeta library involved unique molecular identifiers. TCRdb processed the PCR reads anew with MiXCR; each CDR3 protein has one entry. The table has hundreds of thousands of distinct CDR3 sequences, about 10% seen once. The starting material was PBMCs from the stem cell graft donor, obtained from the stem cell graft. This clonotype was obtained from a human donor who donated a stem cell graft to a child with SCID.

As DNA, the CDR3 is TGCGCCAGCAGGGGACTAGCGGGGGGGGAAAATGAGCAGTTCTTC. Its protein product is CASRGLAGGENEQFF. The chain recombines TRBV5-1 with TRBJ2-1, with 16 bases fitting TRBD2. Germline V gene sequence: CDR1 SGHRS, CDR2 YFSETQ. This CDR3 region has 15 residues. The V gene end was trimmed by 5 bases and the J gene end by 7 bases; junction bases not matched to a gene: 3.